The next 31 T cell receptor beta chains were all read from a single sample in a study of blood T cell repertoires in COVID-19. Clones were sequenced by immunoSEQ multiplex PCR, and TCRdb holds only the in-frame ones, with some missing. The sample contains about 200,000 clones, 75% to 90% of which appear only once. Sequenced material: PBMCs or T cells enriched from blood (not recorded which). The source is a man aged 40-49 years who had recovered from COVID-19.

The chain has TRBV19 and TRBJ1-5; 8 bases are shared with TRBD1. This CDR3 is 15 amino acids long. CDR1 and CDR2 from the germline V gene are LNHDA and SQIVND (reference sequence). Trimming at V came to 5 bases and at J to 6 bases, leaving 9 bases not matched to a gene. The CDR3 nucleotides are TGTGCCAGTAGTCCCGAGACAGGGGTCGGTCAGCCCCAGCATTTT. Amino acid sequence: CASSPETGVGQPQHF.

This clone occurred a few times. This chain uses TRBV9 with TRBJ2-2; maybe TRBD1 (6 bases). V gave up 0 bases and J gave up 3 bases, with 12 bases separating them. There are 16 residues in the CDR3. Germline V gene data show CDR1 as SGDLS and CDR2 as YYNGEE. Written as DNA, the CDR3 is TGTGCCAGCAGCGTAGACTGGACAGCCTACACCGGGGAGCTGTTTTTT. This sequence encodes CASSVDWTAYTGELFF.

The rearrangement uses TRBV10-3 and TRBJ2-1; the match to TRBD2 covers 13 bases. This CDR3 region has 17 residues. The V and J ends lost 4 bases and 1 base, in that order; junction bases with no gene match: 4. Germline CDR1 reads ENHRY; CDR2 reads SYGVKD. Written as DNA, the CDR3 is TGTGCCATCAGTGGACAGGGACTAGCGGGATCCTACAATGAGCAGTTCTTC. Protein: CAISGQGLAGSYNEQFF.

This chain links TRBV6-5 with TRBJ2-7, with D possibly TRBD2 on 5 matching bases. The CDR3 length is 15 residues. The ends were cut back, 7 bases at V and 1 base at J, with 17 bases in the middle. Germline values: CDR1 MNHEY, CDR2 SVGAGI. CDR3: CASIDYGLASYEQYF. The CDR3 coding sequence is TGTGCCAGCATCGATTATGGCCTAGCTTCCTACGAGCAGTACTTC.

CDR3 DNA sequence: TGTGCCAGCAGCCCCGGACAGACGATAGCCAAAAACATTCAGTACTTC. It encodes CASSPGQTIAKNIQYF. The chain combines TRBV3-1 (or the pseudogene TRBV3-2) with TRBJ2-4; tentative D call: TRBD1 (6 bases). Germline V gene data show CDR1 as LGHDT and CDR2 as YNNKEL (reference sequence). Trimming pared 4 bases from V and 0 bases from J, leaving 13 bases between. This CDR3 has 16 amino acids.

This clone was recorded once. J is TRBJ2-2 and V is TRBV6-5; D is perhaps TRBD2 (6 bases). The germline V and J ends were trimmed by 6 bases and 4 bases, with 6 bases remaining between them. Per the germline V gene, CDR1 is MNHEY and CDR2 is SVGAGI. The CDR3 totals 12 residues. The CDR3 DNA follows: TGTGCCAGCAGGGGGGGCACCGGGGAGCTGTTTTTT. Translation gives CASRGGTGELFF.

The chain joins TRBV7-3 to TRBJ2-3, with 8 nucleotides matching TRBD2. CDR3 length equals 15 residues. Germline values: CDR1 SGHTA, CDR2 FQGTGA. J gave up 5 bases and V 5 bases, and 9 bases lay outside the gene matches. The CDR3 DNA follows: TGTGCCAGCAGCCCCGGGACTAGTTGGTTAGATACGCAGTATTTT. Protein product: CASSPGTSWLDTQYF.

This rearrangement joins TRBV28 to TRBJ1-1; no definite D call. Looked up from germline, CDR1 is MDHEN and CDR2 is SYDVKM. CDR3 length equals 12 residues. V lost 6 bases and J 7 bases, leaving 12 bases between the germline ends. The CDR3 is CASRGGFLEAFF. The CDR3 DNA reads as TGTGCCAGCAGAGGCGGCTTCCTTGAAGCTTTCTTT.

CDR3 coding DNA: TGTGCCAGCAGTGATTGGGGGCAGGATACGCAGTATTTT. The encoded protein is CASSDWGQDTQYF. The chain combines TRBV25-1 with TRBJ2-3; possible D gene TRBD1, 6 bases. Deletions cut 3 bases from V and 6 bases from J, with 10 bases between. CDR1 is MGHDK, CDR2 SYGVNS, per germline. CDR3 length equals 13 residues.

The chain employs TRBV2 and TRBJ2-7; 14 bases line up with TRBD2. CDR3 length: 15 residues. J lost 2 bases, V lost 6 bases, and 3 bases had no gene match. Germline assignment: CDR1 SNHLY and CDR2 FYNNEI. The CDR3 nucleotides read TGTGCCAGCAGGAGGACTAGCGGGAGGACCTACGAGCAGTACTTC. As protein: CASRRTSGRTYEQYF.

This rearrangement joins TRBV30 to TRBJ2-6; D is unresolved. Germline V gene lookup returns CDR1 GTSNPN and CDR2 SVGIG (reference sequence). V dropped 2 bases and J dropped 0 bases, with 5 bases sitting between them. This CDR3 has 14 amino acids. The CDR3: CAWSLGSGANVLTF. Written as DNA, the CDR3 is TGTGCCTGGAGTCTAGGCTCTGGGGCCAACGTCCTGACTTTC.

This chain uses TRBV19 with TRBJ2-3; possibly TRBD2 for D (6 bases). Looked up from germline, CDR1 is LNHDA and CDR2 is SQIVND (reference sequence). This CDR3 has 20 amino acids. Trimming pared 1 base from V and 0 bases from J, leaving 23 bases between. The CDR3 nucleotides read TGTGCCAGTAGTATAGGGGCCTTTTACGGGAGCGGATCTAGCACAGATACGCAGTATTTT. Translation gives CASSIGAFYGSGSSTDTQYF.

The chain uses TRBV5-1 and TRBJ2-7; possibly TRBD1 for D (7 bases). The germline gives CDR1 SGHRS, CDR2 YFSETQ. Trimming left V 2 bases short and J 0 bases short, with 12 bases between. CDR3 size: 15 residues. The DNA of the CDR3 is TGCGCCAGCAGCTTCTCAGGGGGGAGCTCCTACGAGCAGTACTTC. This translates into CASSFSGGSSYEQYF.

This chain uses TRBV30 with TRBJ1-2; tentative D call: TRBD1 (5 bases). From germline, CDR1 is GTSNPN and CDR2 SVGIG (reference sequence). CDR3 length equals 13 residues. V dropped 4 bases and J dropped 4 bases, with 13 bases sitting between them. The CDR3 DNA reads as TGTGCCTGGAAGGGCAGGGTGGCCTATGGCTACACCTTC. Translated, it gives CAWKGRVAYGYTF.

The chain carries TRBV29-1 and TRBJ2-5; 9 nucleotides agree with TRBD2. The CDR3 is made up of 13 amino acids. Germline assignment: CDR1 SQVTM and CDR2 ANQGSEA. Trimming removed 8 bases from V and 5 bases from J; junction bases left unmatched: 9. The CDR3 region is CSTYSGSGETQYF. The DNA of the CDR3 is TGCAGCACCTATAGCGGGAGCGGGGAGACCCAGTACTTC.

CDR3 protein: CASSPSGLNYEQYF. The CDR3 DNA reads as TGTGCCAGTAGTCCTTCAGGGTTGAACTACGAGCAGTACTTC. The V and J genes are TRBV19 and TRBJ2-7, with D perhaps matching TRBD1 (5 bases). This CDR3 region has 14 residues. V lost 5 bases to trimming and J lost 3 bases, with 14 bases between them. CDR1 and CDR2 from the germline V gene are LNHDA and SQIVND (reference sequence).

This clone was picked up one time. Distinct nucleotide sequences in the sample also encode this CDR3. This chain connects TRBV12-3 or TRBV12-4 to TRBJ1-1; D not resolved. The CDR3 runs 13 residues. Trimming cost V 1 base and J 2 bases, with 5 bases left between them. The CDR3 sequence: CASSLGANTEAFF. The CDR3 coding sequence is TGTGCCAGCAGTTTAGGAGCTAACACTGAAGCTTTCTTT.

This chain joins TRBV9 and TRBJ2-6; 7 bases are a match to TRBD1. Germline CDR1 and CDR2: SGDLS and YYNGEE. The V and J ends lost 8 bases and 4 bases, in that order; junction bases with no gene match: 6. The CDR3 sequence is 14 residues long. CDR3 amino acids: CASTTGAGANVLTF. The CDR3 DNA sequence: TGTGCCAGTACCACAGGGGCAGGGGCCAACGTCCTGACTTTC.

The chain carries TRBV4-2 and TRBJ2-7; 8 positions agree with TRBD2. CDR1 and CDR2 (germline): LGHNA, YNFKEQ. The CDR3 totals 20 residues. V dropped 4 bases and J dropped 0; count of bases not matched to a gene: 20. The CDR3 DNA is TGTGCCAGCAGCCTCCTCCCTGGGCGGCTAGCGGGCGCATCCTCCTACGAGCAGTACTTC. This sequence encodes CASSLLPGRLAGASSYEQYF.

The chain carries TRBV5-4 and TRBJ2-3, with 10 nucleotides matching TRBD2. Trimming at V came to 4 bases and at J to 5 bases, leaving 10 bases not matched to a gene. Germline V gene lookup returns CDR1 SGHNT and CDR2 YYREEE (reference sequence). This CDR3 region has 16 residues. The CDR3 here is CASSQRAGGPGDTQYF. The DNA of the CDR3 is TGTGCCAGCAGCCAGAGAGCGGGAGGGCCTGGAGATACGCAGTATTTT.

The V and J genes are TRBV9 and TRBJ2-1, with TRBD1 identical over 8 bases. The germline gives CDR1 SGDLS, CDR2 YYNGEE. There are 16 residues in the CDR3. V lost 4 bases to trimming and J lost 0 bases; unmatched junction nucleotides: 6. CDR3 nucleotide sequence: TGTGCCAGCAGCCCCCAGGGGGCCAGCTCCTACAATGAGCAGTTCTTC. It yields the protein CASSPQGASSYNEQFF.

DNA of the CDR3: TGTGCCATCAGGAGCCGGGACAGGGGGGCGAACACTGAAGCTTTCTTT. This gives the protein CAIRSRDRGANTEAFF. V and J are TRBV10-3 and TRBJ1-1; 11 bases agree with TRBD1. This CDR3 spans 16 amino acids. Unmatched junction bases numbered 7, after V lost 6 bases and J lost 1 base. Germline V gene sequence: CDR1 ENHRY, CDR2 SYGVKD.

The chain couples TRBV14 to TRBJ1-2; D unresolved. This CDR3 is 13 amino acids long. Germline CDR1 and CDR2: SGHDN and FVKESK. The V end lost 1 base, the J end lost 5 bases, and 8 bases lay between the germline ends. CDR3 protein: CASSQGALYGYTF. In DNA, the CDR3 is TGTGCCAGCAGCCAAGGGGCCCTATATGGCTACACCTTC.

The chain employs TRBV14 and TRBJ1-1; D gene uncertain. Trimming shortened V by 4 bases and J by 1 base, and 13 bases separated the two germline ends. This CDR3 has 15 residues. CDR1 and CDR2 from the germline V gene are SGHDN and FVKESK. CDR3: CASSLYNRENTEAFF. The DNA for the CDR3 is TGTGCCAGCAGCCTTTATAACCGGGAGAACACTGAAGCTTTCTTT.

There are a few counts of this clone. This chain connects TRBV18 to TRBJ1-2; D unresolved. Germline CDR1 reads KGHSH; CDR2 reads LQKENI. V lost 3 bases to trimming and J lost 0 bases, with 17 bases between them. The CDR3 length is 17 residues. The CDR3 region is CASSPVALDGANYGYTF. CDR3 DNA sequence: TGTGCCAGCTCACCGGTGGCCCTCGACGGAGCTAACTATGGCTACACCTTC.

The gene calls are TRBV30 and TRBJ1-6; TRBD1 matches at 7 bases. Germline-derived CDR1 and CDR2 are GTSNPN and SVGIG (reference sequence). The CDR3 contains 15 residues. Trimming removed 2 bases from V and 10 bases from J; junction bases left unmatched: 11. CDR3 DNA sequence: TGTGCCTGGAGTTATCTGGACAGGATGCAATCACCCCTCCACTTT. Amino acids: CAWSYLDRMQSPLHF.

This chain links TRBV3-1 (or the pseudogene TRBV3-2) with TRBJ2-7; tentative D call: TRBD1 (5 bases). With 1 base removed from V and 0 bases from J, the gap between germline ends came to 13 bases. Per the germline V gene, CDR1 is LGHDT and CDR2 is YNNKEL (reference sequence). This CDR3 comprises 16 residues. CDR3 protein: CASSQGPGPSSYEQYF. In nucleotides, the CDR3 is TGTGCCAGCAGCCAAGGTCCAGGGCCTAGCTCCTACGAGCAGTACTTC.

The chain has TRBV7-9 and TRBJ2-1, with 7 positions matching TRBD2. Germline assignment: CDR1 SEHNR and CDR2 FQNEAQ (reference sequence). The V gene end was trimmed by 4 bases and the J gene end by 7 bases; junction bases not matched to a gene: 4. CDR3 length: 13 residues. The CDR3 region is CASSWDSGNEQFF. The DNA for the CDR3 is TGTGCCAGCAGCTGGGATAGCGGGAATGAGCAGTTCTTC.

The chain is built from TRBV7-9 and TRBJ2-7, with 8 bases fitting TRBD1. The CDR3 contains 15 residues. CDR1 is SEHNR, CDR2 FQNEAQ, per germline (reference sequence). V was clipped by 5 bases and J by 0 bases; unmatched bases: 6. The DNA for the CDR3 is TGTGCCAGCAGCCAAAGCAGGGGGCACTCCTACGAGCAGTACTTC. Its protein product is CASSQSRGHSYEQYF.

The rearrangement uses TRBV7-3 and TRBJ2-2; 9 positions match TRBD2. CDR3 size: 17 residues. Germline trimming cut 0 bases from V and 3 bases from J; bases unmatched to any gene: 5. In germline, CDR1 is SGHTA, CDR2 FQGTGA. The CDR3 spells CASSLTVLAGDTGELFF. CDR3 nucleotide sequence: TGTGCCAGCAGCTTAACGGTATTAGCGGGGGACACCGGGGAGCTGTTTTTT. The whole variable domain, filled in from reference TRBV7-3 and TRBJ2-2, reads GAGVSQTPSNKVTEKGKYVELRCDPISGHTALYWYRQSLGQGPEFLIYFQGTGAADDSGLPNDRFFAVRPEGSVSTLKIQRTERGDSAVYLCASSLTVLAGDTGELFFGEGSRLTVL.

The chain combines TRBV19 with TRBJ1-5; 8 bases are a match to TRBD1. CDR3 size: 15 residues. Germline V gene lookup returns CDR1 LNHDA and CDR2 SQIVND (reference sequence). J lost 2 bases, V lost 5 bases, and 5 bases had no gene match. This CDR3 reads CASSATGGGNQPQHF. DNA for the CDR3: TGTGCCAGTAGTGCCACAGGGGGAGGCAATCAGCCCCAGCATTTT.